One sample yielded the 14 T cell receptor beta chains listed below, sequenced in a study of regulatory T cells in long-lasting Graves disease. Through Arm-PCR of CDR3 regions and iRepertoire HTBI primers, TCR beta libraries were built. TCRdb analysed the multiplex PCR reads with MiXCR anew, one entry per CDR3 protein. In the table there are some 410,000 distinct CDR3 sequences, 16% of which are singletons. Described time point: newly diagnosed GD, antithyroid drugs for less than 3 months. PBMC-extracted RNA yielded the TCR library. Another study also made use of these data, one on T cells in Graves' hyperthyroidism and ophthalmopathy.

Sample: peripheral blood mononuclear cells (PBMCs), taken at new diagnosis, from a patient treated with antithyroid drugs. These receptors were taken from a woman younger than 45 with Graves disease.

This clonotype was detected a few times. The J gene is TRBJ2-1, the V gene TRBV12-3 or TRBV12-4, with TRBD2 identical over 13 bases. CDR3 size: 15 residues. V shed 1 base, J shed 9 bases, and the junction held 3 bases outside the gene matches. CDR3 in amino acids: CASSLGLAGGREQFF. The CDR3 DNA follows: TGTGCCAGCAGTTTAGGACTAGCGGGAGGTCGTGAGCAGTTCTTC.

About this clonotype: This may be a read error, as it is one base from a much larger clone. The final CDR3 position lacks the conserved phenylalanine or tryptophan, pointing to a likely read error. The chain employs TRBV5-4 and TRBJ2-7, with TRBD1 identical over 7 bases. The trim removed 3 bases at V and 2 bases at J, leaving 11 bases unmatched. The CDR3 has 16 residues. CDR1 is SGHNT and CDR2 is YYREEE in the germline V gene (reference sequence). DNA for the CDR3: TGTGCCAGCAGCTCTAAAAGGGGACAGCTTCCCTACGAGCAGTACTTA. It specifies CASSSKRGQLPYEQYL.

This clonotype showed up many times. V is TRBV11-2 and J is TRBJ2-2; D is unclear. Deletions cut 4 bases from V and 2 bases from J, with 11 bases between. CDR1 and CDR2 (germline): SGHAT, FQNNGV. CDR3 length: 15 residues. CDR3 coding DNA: TGTGCCAGCAGCTCGACTGATCCAAACACCGGGGAGCTGTTTTTT. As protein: CASSSTDPNTGELFF.

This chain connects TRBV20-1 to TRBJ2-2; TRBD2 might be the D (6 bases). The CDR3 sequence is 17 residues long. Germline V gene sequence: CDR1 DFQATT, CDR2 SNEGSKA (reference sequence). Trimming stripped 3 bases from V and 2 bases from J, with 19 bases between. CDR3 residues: CSASPSLADYNTGELFF. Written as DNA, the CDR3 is TGCAGTGCTAGTCCTTCATTAGCGGACTACAACACCGGGGAGCTGTTTTTT.

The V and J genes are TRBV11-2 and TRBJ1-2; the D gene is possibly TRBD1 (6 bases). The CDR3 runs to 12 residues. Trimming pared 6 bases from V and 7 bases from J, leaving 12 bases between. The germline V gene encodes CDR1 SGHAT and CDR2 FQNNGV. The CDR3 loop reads CASRAQGGGYTF. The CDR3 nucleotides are TGTGCCAGCAGGGCACAGGGTGGTGGCTACACCTTC.

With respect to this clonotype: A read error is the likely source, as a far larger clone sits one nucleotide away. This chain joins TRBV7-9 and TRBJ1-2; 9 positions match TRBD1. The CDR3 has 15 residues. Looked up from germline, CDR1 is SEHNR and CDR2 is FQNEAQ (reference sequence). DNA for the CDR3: TGTGCCAGCAGCTTAGGACAGGGGGGTTCCTATGGCTACTCCTTC. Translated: CASSLGQGGSYGYSF.

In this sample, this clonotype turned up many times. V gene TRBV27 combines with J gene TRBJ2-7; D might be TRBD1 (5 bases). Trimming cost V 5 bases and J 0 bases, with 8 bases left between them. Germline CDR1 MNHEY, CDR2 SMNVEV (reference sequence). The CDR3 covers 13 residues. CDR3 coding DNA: TGTGCCAGCAGTCAGGGTAGCTCCTACGAGCAGTACTTC. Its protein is CASSQGSSYEQYF.

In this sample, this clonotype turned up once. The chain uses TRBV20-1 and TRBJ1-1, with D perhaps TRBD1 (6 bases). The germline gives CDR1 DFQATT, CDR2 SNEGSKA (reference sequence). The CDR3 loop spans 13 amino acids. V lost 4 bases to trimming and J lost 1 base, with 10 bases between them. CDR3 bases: TGCAGTGCTATCTCAGGGGCGAACACTGAAGCTTTCTTT. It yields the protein CSAISGANTEAFF.

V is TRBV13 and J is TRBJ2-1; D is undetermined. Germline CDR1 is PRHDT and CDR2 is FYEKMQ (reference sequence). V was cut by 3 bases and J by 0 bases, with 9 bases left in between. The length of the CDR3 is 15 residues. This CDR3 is CASSLSWGSYNEQFF. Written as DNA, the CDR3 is TGTGCCAGCAGCTTGAGTTGGGGCTCCTACAATGAGCAGTTCTTC.

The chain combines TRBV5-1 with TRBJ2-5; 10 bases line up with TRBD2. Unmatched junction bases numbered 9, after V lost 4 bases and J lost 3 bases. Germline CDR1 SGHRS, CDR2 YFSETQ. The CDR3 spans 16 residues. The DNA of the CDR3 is TGCGCCAGCAGCCATCGACTAGCGGGCCAAGAAGAGACCCAGTACTTC. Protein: CASSHRLAGQEETQYF.

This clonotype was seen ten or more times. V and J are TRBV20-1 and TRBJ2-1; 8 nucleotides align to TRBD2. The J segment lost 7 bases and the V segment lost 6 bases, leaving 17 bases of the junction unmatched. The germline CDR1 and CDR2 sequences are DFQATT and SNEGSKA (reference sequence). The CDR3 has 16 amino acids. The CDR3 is CSAFRGATSARNEQFF. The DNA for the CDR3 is TGCAGTGCGTTCAGAGGGGCGACTAGCGCGAGAAATGAGCAGTTCTTC.

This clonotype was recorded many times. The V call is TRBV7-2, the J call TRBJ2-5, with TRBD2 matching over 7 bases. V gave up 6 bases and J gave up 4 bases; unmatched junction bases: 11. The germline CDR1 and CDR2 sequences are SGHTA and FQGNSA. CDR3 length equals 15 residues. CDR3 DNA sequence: TGTGCCAGCAGTTCGGCGGGGGTCGGAATAGAGACCCAGTACTTC. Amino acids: CASSSAGVGIETQYF. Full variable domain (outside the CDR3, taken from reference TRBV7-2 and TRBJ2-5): GAGVSQSPSNKVTEKGKDVELRCDPISGHTALYWYRQSLGQGLEFLIYFQGNSAPDKSGLPSDRFSAERTGGSVSTLTIQRTQQEDSAVYLCASSSAGVGIETQYFGPGTRLLVL.

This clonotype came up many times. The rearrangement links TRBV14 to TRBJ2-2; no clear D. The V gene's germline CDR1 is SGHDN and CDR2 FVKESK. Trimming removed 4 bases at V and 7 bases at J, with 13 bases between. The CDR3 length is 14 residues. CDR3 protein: CASSLDGVSGELFF. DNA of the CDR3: TGTGCCAGCAGCCTCGACGGAGTAAGCGGGGAGCTGTTTTTT.

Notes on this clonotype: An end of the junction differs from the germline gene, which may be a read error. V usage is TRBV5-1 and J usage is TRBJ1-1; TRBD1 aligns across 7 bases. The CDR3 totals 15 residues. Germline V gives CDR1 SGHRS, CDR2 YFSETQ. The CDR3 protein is CASSFTGEKTTEGFF. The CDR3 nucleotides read TGCGCCAGCAGCTTTACAGGGGAGAAAACCACTGAAGGTTTCTTT. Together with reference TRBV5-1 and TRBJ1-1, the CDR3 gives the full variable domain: KAGVTQTPRYLIKTRGQQVTLSCSPISGHRSVSWYQQTPGQGLQFLFEYFSETQRNKGNFPGRFSGRQFSNSRSEMNVSTLELGDSALYLCASSFTGEKTTEGFFGQGTRLTVV.